This T cell receptor beta chain was sequenced for a study of blood T cell repertoires in COVID-19. Study in general: COVID-19 samples, acute and convalescent, were from the United States, Italy and Spain. PBMCs, B-cell-depleted T cells, or T cells were the source of the cDNA or gDNA that made up the material.

This CDR3 comprises 16 residues. Trimming took 4 bases from V and 0 from J, leaving 13 bases between them. Germline assignment: CDR1 SGHDT and CDR2 YYEEEE. Assay: immunoSEQ multiplex PCR; the TCRdb copy retains only in-frame clones and omits some. The sample has hundreds of thousands of clones, 75% to 90% seen once. Which cohort a participant joined came from the clinical history participants gave. Recovery among Cohort 3 donors was established by two negative PCRs, clearance, or symptom resolution. Sequencing input: PBMCs or T cells enriched from blood (not recorded which). The chain recombines TRBV5-6 with TRBJ1-4; D might be TRBD1 (5 bases). This clonotype was sampled from a woman aged 60-70 years who had recovered from COVID-19. CDR3 loop: CASSKGVSATNEKLFF. Here the CDR3 DNA reads TGTGCCAGCAGCAAAGGGGTATCGGCAACTAATGAAAAACTGTTTTTT. Supplemented by reference TRBV5-6 and TRBJ1-4, the full variable domain reads DAGVTQSPTHLIKTRGQQVTLRCSPKSGHDTVSWYQQALGQGPQFIFQYYEEEERQRGNFPDRFSGHQFPNYSSELNVNALLLGDSALYLCASSKGVSATNEKLFFGSGTQLSVL.